This T cell receptor (beta chain) originates from a study of T cell responses to AZD1222 COVID-19 vaccine. Regarding the study as a whole: Vaccination with two AZD1222 doses was followed by a rise in Spike-specific TCR breadth and depth. Every sample of the repertoires postdated the peak T cell response.

Remarks on this clone: The antigen remains unidentified.

V gave up 7 bases and J gave up 0 bases, with 10 bases separating them. Germline CDR1 is SNHLY and CDR2 is FYNNEI. This CDR3 is 14 amino acids long. Assay used: immunoSEQ multiplex PCR; TCRdb lists only in-frame clones, some missing. The profile shows about 150,000 clones, approximately 90% of them singletons. The chain recombines TRBV2 with TRBJ1-3; D remains unclear. The source of this sequence is an adult who received the AZD1222 COVID-19 vaccine. The sequencing used peripheral blood, collected 28 days after the second AZD1222 dose. The DNA for the CDR3 is TGTGCCAGCAACCCCCGGGGCTCTGGAAACACCATATATTTT. Its protein product is CASNPRGSGNTIYF.